The next 7 T cell receptor beta chains were all read from a single sample in a study of cytomegalovirus exposure and HLA in healthy donors. Researchers ran the PCR with 60 Vbeta and 13 Jbeta primers. Sequencing used immunoSEQ multiplex PCR; TCRdb keeps in-frame clones, though not all of them. The sample records 90,000 to 100,000 clones, 80% being singletons. The sample consisted of PBMCs. The receptors were sampled from a man between 18 and 35 years old in good health and CMV-seronegative.

The chain recombines TRBV27 with TRBJ2-7; D is unclear. The germline CDR1 and CDR2 sequences are MNHEY and SMNVEV (reference sequence). This CDR3 contains 14 residues. V shed 3 bases and J shed 0 bases, with 9 bases lying between them. This CDR3 reads CASSFLESSYEQYF. DNA for the CDR3: TGTGCCAGCAGTTTTCTAGAATCCTCCTACGAGCAGTACTTC.

This clone was found a few times. This chain connects TRBV6-5 to TRBJ1-1, with unresolved D. Germline CDR1 MNHEY, CDR2 SVGAGI. This CDR3 has 15 amino acids. The V end was cut by 5 bases, the J end by 3 bases, with 16 bases between. DNA of the CDR3: TGTGCCAGCAGTCTCCAGAGCGGAGTAGACACTGAAGCTTTCTTT. Translating it yields CASSLQSGVDTEAFF.

This clone was picked up a small number of times. The germline gene is not matched at one end of the junction; a read error may be the cause. The V gene is TRBV7-9, the J gene TRBJ1-2; the D is unclear. CDR1 SEHNR and CDR2 FQNEAQ come from the germline V gene (reference sequence). The CDR3 totals 15 residues. The CDR3 is CSSSLELEANYGYTF. DNA for the CDR3: TGTTCCAGCAGCTTAGAACTCGAAGCTAACTATGGCTACACCTTC.

This rearrangement joins TRBV6-1 to TRBJ2-5, with 9 bases lining up with TRBD2. Trimming cost V 0 bases and J 2 bases; bases outside gene matches: 7. CDR3 length equals 17 residues. CDR1 is MNHNS, CDR2 SASEGT, per germline. CDR3 nucleotides: TGTGCCAGCAGTGAAGCGTTCGGGGCGGGGGGGCAAGAGACCCAGTACTTC. It translates to CASSEAFGAGGQETQYF.

The genes are TRBV11-2 and TRBJ2-5; D might be TRBD2 (5 bases). The CDR3 contains 13 residues. Deletions cut 4 bases from V and 4 bases from J, with 10 bases between. CDR1 is SGHAT and CDR2 is FQNNGV in the germline V gene. Written as DNA, the CDR3 is TGTGCCAGCAGCTCTCAACTAGGAGAGACCCAGTACTTC. Protein sequence: CASSSQLGETQYF.

The chain is built from TRBV11-2 and TRBJ1-1; D gene ambiguous. Germline loops: CDR1 SGHAT, CDR2 FQNNGV. Trimming left V 1 base short and J 7 bases short, with 10 bases between. CDR3 length: 13 residues. The CDR3 sequence: CASSLVPGDEAFF. For the CDR3, the DNA is TGTGCCAGCAGCTTAGTACCCGGAGATGAAGCTTTCTTT.

The chain couples TRBV10-1 to TRBJ1-1; D possibly corresponds to TRBD1 (6 bases). V was trimmed by 6 bases and J by 4 bases, leaving 12 bases between them. The CDR3 length is 13 residues. Germline V gene data show CDR1 as WNHNN and CDR2 as SYGVQD (reference sequence). The CDR3 DNA is TGCGCCAGCAGGTCAGGGGCGGTCACTGAAGCTTTCTTT. Translation: CASRSGAVTEAFF.